This is a list of T cell receptor beta chains from one sample in a study of cytomegalovirus exposure and HLA in healthy donors. Sequencing used immunoSEQ multiplex PCR; TCRdb keeps in-frame clones, though not all of them. The top ten hold about 2.2% of the sample, which has under 300,000 clones, around 65% seen once. Sequenced input: PBMCs. All receptors derive from a female donor in good health and CMV-seronegative. Each CDR3 is given with its conserved first and last residue. D genes are given only for firm matches. Size tells how often a clone was seen (once, few, many) or the class of an expanded clone, and some rows leave it out.

TRBJ1-4	TRBD1	TRBV29-1	.	CSAGSGTGGEKLFF	TGCAGCGCCGGAAGTGGGACAGGAGGTGAAAAACTGTTTTTT
TRBJ2-7	TRBD1	TRBV19	.	CASMAGTGRNEQYF	TGTGCCAGTATGGCGGGGACAGGGAGGAACGAGCAGTACTTC
TRBJ1-2	.	TRBV14	.	CASSQSRGANYGYTF	TGTGCCAGCAGCCAAAGCCGGGGAGCTAACTATGGCTACACCTTC
TRBJ2-7	.	TRBV5-1	.	CASSLRGYEQYF	TGCGCCAGCAGCTTAAGGGGTTACGAGCAGTACTTC
TRBJ2-5	.	TRBV2	few	CASTVTSETQYF	TGTGCCAGCACTGTTACTTCCGAGACCCAGTACTTC
TRBJ2-3	TRBD2	TRBV9	.	CASSVELAGVGTDTQYF	TGTGCCAGCAGCGTAGAACTAGCGGGAGTGGGCACAGATACGCAGTATTTT
TRBJ2-1	TRBD1	TRBV7-8	.	CASSLRGQAYNEQFF	TGTGCCAGCAGCTTACGAGGACAGGCCTACAATGAGCAGTTCTTC
TRBJ1-5	.	TRBV5-3	.	CARSGHLYSNQPQHF	TGTGCCAGAAGTGGACACCTTTATAGCAATCAGCCCCAGCATTTT
TRBJ1-2	.	TRBV10-3	.	CAIGRERIGGYTF	TGTGCCATCGGCAGGGAAAGAATAGGGGGCTACACCTTC
TRBJ2-5	TRBD2	TRBV14	.	CASKQREAPEDQETQYF	TGTGCCAGCAAGCAGCGGGAGGCCCCGGAGGACCAAGAGACCCAGTACTTC
TRBJ1-5	.	TRBV7-9	.	CASSVDSQPQHF	TGTGCCAGCAGCGTAGACAGCCAGCCCCAGCATTTT
TRBJ1-2	TRBD1	TRBV29-1	few	CSVGTGQGGNYGYTF	TGCAGCGTTGGGACGGGACAGGGGGGGAACTATGGCTACACCTTC
TRBJ1-2	.	TRBV28	few	CASSSRTGSTYGYTF	TGTGCCAGCAGTTCAAGGACGGGGTCGACGTATGGCTACACCTTC
TRBJ1-2	TRBD1	TRBV7-9	.	CASRSTGDGYTF	TGTGCCAGCAGATCAACAGGGGATGGCTACACCTTC
TRBJ2-7	.	TRBV19	.	CASSIVAGADHEQYF	TGTGCCAGTAGTATAGTCGCGGGGGCTGACCACGAGCAGTACTTC
TRBJ2-1	.	TRBV7-9	.	CASSLAGQGIYNEQFF	TGTGCCAGCAGCTTAGCAGGGCAGGGGATCTACAATGAGCAGTTCTTC
TRBJ2-7	.	TRBV5-1	.	CASSYGGRSSYEQYF	TGCGCCAGCAGCTATGGGGGGAGGAGCTCCTACGAGCAGTACTTC
TRBJ2-1	TRBD1	TRBV10-3	.	CAITGTGGNEQFF	TGTGCCATCACCGGGACAGGGGGCAATGAGCAGTTCTTC
TRBJ1-1	.	TRBV6-1	few	CASRAAAGTEAFF	TGTGCCAGCAGGGCAGCAGCGGGCACTGAAGCTTTCTTT
TRBJ2-7	.	TRBV2	.	CASRLYSSYEQYF	TGTGCCAGCAGACTTTACTCCTCCTACGAGCAGTACTTC
TRBJ1-4	.	TRBV7-9	.	CSSSLKGVGEKLFF	TGTTCCAGCAGCTTAAAAGGGGTCGGTGAAAAACTGTTTTTT
TRBJ2-7	TRBD1	TRBV25-1	few	CASTYGTGAYEQYF	TGTGCCAGCACTTACGGGACAGGGGCCTACGAGCAGTACTTC
TRBJ2-7	.	TRBV7-7	.	CASSPSLSQPLGEQYF	TGTGCCAGCAGCCCTAGTCTATCTCAGCCCTTAGGCGAGCAGTACTTC
TRBJ1-4	.	TRBV19	few	CASSMGQGPNEKLFF	TGTGCCAGTAGTATGGGGCAGGGGCCTAATGAAAAACTGTTTTTT
TRBJ2-3	.	TRBV25-1	once	CASSGDTGWSTDTQYF	TGTGCCAGCAGTGGGGATACAGGGTGGAGCACAGATACGCAGTATTTT
TRBJ2-7	TRBD1	TRBV28	few	CASSPGTGGAEQYF	TGTGCCAGCAGTCCGGGGACAGGGGGCGCCGAGCAGTACTTC
TRBJ2-7	TRBD1	TRBV19	.	CASSGGQGVTEQYF	TGTGCCAGTAGTGGCGGACAGGGGGTTACTGAGCAGTACTTC
TRBJ1-2	.	TRBV15	.	CATSRVFAGPLANYGYTF	TGTGCCACCAGCAGAGTTTTCGCAGGGCCCTTGGCTAACTATGGCTACACCTTC
TRBJ1-6	.	TRBV9	.	CASSVGTGRSSPLHF	TGTGCCAGCAGCGTTGGAACAGGGAGAAGTTCACCCCTCCACTTT
TRBJ2-5	TRBD1	TRBV11-2	once	CASSSLPGQGEETQYF	TGTGCCAGCAGCTCTCTCCCGGGACAGGGCGAAGAGACCCAGTACTTC
TRBJ2-7	TRBD2	TRBV5-1	.	CASANTPGKTSGSRDEQYF	TGCGCCAGCGCTAATACTCCAGGAAAGACTAGCGGGAGTAGGGACGAGCAGTACTTC
TRBJ1-3	.	TRBV29-1	.	CSAPQRESGNTIYF	TGCAGCGCCCCGCAGAGGGAGTCTGGAAACACCATATATTTT
TRBJ1-5	.	TRBV21-1	.	CASEMVVVGTDNQPQHF	TGTGCCAGCGAAATGGTTGTCGTCGGGACAGATAATCAGCCCCAGCATTTT
TRBJ2-2	.	TRBV11-3	.	CASSFWQNTGELFF	TGTGCCAGCAGCTTTTGGCAGAACACCGGGGAGCTGTTTTTT
TRBJ2-7	.	TRBV9	.	CASSVDAPPISAPSYEQYF	TGTGCCAGCAGCGTAGATGCCCCGCCGATCTCAGCGCCCTCATACGAGCAGTACTTC
TRBJ1-2	.	TRBV10-3	.	CAISESQDYGYTF	TGTGCCATCAGTGAATCACAGGACTATGGCTACACCTTC
TRBJ2-1	TRBD2	TRBV6-6	once	CASSSLTSGTLNEQFF	TGTGCCAGCAGTTCCTTGACTAGCGGGACTCTCAATGAGCAGTTCTTC
TRBJ2-1	.	TRBV5-6	.	CASSLRGGVGYNEQFF	TGTGCCAGCAGCCTCCGAGGGGGAGTTGGCTACAATGAGCAGTTCTTC
TRBJ1-5	TRBD1	TRBV27	.	CASSVGVTGSQPQHF	TGTGCCAGCAGTGTAGGTGTGACAGGGAGTCAGCCCCAGCATTTT
TRBJ2-1	.	TRBV19	.	CASSRQATWYNEQFF	TGTGCCAGTAGTAGGCAGGCGACCTGGTACAATGAGCAGTTCTTC
TRBJ2-7	TRBD2	TRBV6-1	.	CASSGTSGKAISYEQYF	TGTGCCAGCAGTGGGACTAGCGGGAAGGCTATCTCCTACGAGCAGTACTTC
TRBJ2-2	TRBD2	TRBV27	few	CASSPPGTSGLLNTGELFF	TGTGCCAGCAGTCCTCCGGGGACTAGCGGGCTCTTGAACACCGGGGAGCTGTTTTTT
TRBJ2-1	.	TRBV5-8	.	CASSSGLLYNEQFF	TGTGCCAGCAGCTCGGGACTCCTTTACAATGAGCAGTTCTTC
TRBJ1-2	TRBD1	TRBV5-4	.	CASSQGVYGYTF	TGTGCCAGCAGTCAGGGGGTCTATGGCTACACCTTC
TRBJ1-2	TRBD1	TRBV28	.	CASRPPRQGFYGYTF	TGTGCCAGCAGGCCCCCCAGACAGGGTTTCTATGGCTACACCTTC
TRBJ1-2	.	TRBV5-1	.	CASSSDTDGYTF	TGCGCCAGCAGCTCTGACACGGATGGCTACACCTTC
TRBJ1-1	.	TRBV6-6	.	CASRAGLPEAFF	TGTGCCAGCAGAGCGGGACTGCCGGAAGCTTTCTTT
TRBJ2-7	TRBD1	TRBV9	.	CASSEGQSYEQYF	TGTGCCAGCAGCGAGGGACAGAGCTACGAGCAGTACTTC
TRBJ1-4	TRBD1	TRBV9	.	CASSKTGDEKLFF	TGTGCCAGCAGTAAGACAGGGGATGAAAAACTGTTTTTT
TRBJ2-7	.	TRBV7-9	.	CASSLDGVADRF	TGTGCCAGCAGCTTAGACGGGGTGGCAGACCGCTTC
TRBJ2-1	TRBD2	TRBV6-4	.	CASSATSGRLNEQFF	TGTGCCAGCAGTGCAACTAGCGGGAGACTCAATGAGCAGTTCTTC
TRBJ1-5	TRBD1	TRBV4-2	.	CASSQGLGQGAAQPQHF	TGTGCCAGCAGCCAAGGGCTCGGGCAGGGGGCGGCTCAGCCCCAGCATTTT
TRBJ1-2	.	TRBV6-5	.	CASKQGMNYGYTF	TGTGCCAGCAAACAGGGCATGAACTATGGCTACACCTTC
TRBJ2-7	.	TRBV11-3	few	CASSSSTSYEQYF	TGTGCCAGCAGCTCCTCCACTAGCTACGAGCAGTACTTC
TRBJ1-2	TRBD1	TRBV6-4	.	CASSRAQGANYGYTF	TGTGCCAGCAGCAGGGCACAGGGGGCCAACTATGGCTACACCTTC